The entry below gives a single T cell receptor beta chain sequence along with its context. This sample was taken from a study of control samples from healthy donors and cancer patients. The CDR3 has 15 amino acids. In germline, CDR1 is MNHEY, CDR2 SVGAGI. Deletions cut 2 bases from V and 0 bases from J, with 8 bases between. Profiled with immunoSEQ multiplex PCR; TCRdb holds only in-frame clones, not every one. The repertoire holds 150,000 or so clones, 80% to 95% seen once, with less than 6% in the top ten. The source is a man aged 18 to 29 in good health. This sequence joins TRBV6-5 and TRBJ1-3; D unresolved. Source material: blood. This CDR3 reads CASSYDPSSGNTIYF. CDR3 bases: TGTGCCAGCAGTTACGACCCCAGCTCTGGAAACACCATATATTTT.